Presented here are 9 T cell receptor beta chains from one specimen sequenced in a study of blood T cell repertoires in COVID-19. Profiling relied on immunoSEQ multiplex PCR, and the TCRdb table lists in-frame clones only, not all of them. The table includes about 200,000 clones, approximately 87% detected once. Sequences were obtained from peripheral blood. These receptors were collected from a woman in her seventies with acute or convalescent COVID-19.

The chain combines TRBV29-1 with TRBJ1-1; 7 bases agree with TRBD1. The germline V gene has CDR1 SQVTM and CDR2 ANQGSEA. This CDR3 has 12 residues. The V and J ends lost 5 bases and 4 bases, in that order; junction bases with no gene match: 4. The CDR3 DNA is TGCAGCGTTCCAGGGGGAGGCACTGAAGCTTTCTTT. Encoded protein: CSVPGGGTEAFF.

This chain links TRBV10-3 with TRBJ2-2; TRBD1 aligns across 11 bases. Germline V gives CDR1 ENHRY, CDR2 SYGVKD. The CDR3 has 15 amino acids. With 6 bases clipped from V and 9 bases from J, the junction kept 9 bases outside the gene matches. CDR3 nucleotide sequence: TGTGCCATCAGCTCCGGGACAGGGGGGGACAGGGAGCTGTTTTTT. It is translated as CAISSGTGGDRELFF.

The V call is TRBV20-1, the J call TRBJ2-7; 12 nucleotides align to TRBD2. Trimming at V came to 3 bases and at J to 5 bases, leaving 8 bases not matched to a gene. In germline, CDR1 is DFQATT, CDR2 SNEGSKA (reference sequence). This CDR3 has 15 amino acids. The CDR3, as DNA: TGCAGTGCTAGTTTACTAGCGGGAGGTTGGAACGAGCAGTACTTC. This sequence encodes CSASLLAGGWNEQYF.

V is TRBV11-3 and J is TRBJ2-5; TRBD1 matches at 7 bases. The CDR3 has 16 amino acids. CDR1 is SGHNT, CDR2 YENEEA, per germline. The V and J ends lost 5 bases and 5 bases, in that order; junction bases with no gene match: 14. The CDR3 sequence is CASSRGEGGIGETQYF. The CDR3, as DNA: TGTGCCAGCAGCCGAGGGGAAGGGGGCATTGGGGAGACCCAGTACTTC.

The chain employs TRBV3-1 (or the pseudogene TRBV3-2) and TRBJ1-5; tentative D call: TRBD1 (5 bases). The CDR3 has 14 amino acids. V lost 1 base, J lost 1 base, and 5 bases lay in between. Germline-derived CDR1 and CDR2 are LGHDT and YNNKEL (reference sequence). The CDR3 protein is CASSQAGSNQPQHF. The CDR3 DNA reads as TGTGCCAGCAGCCAAGCAGGGAGCAATCAGCCCCAGCATTTT.

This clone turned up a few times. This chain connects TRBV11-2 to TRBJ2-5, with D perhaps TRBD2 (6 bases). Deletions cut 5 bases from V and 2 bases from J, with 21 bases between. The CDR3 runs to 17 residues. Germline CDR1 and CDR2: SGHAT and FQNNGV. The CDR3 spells CASSKRRVGGAQETQYF. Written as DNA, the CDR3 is TGTGCCAGCAGCAAACGGAGGGTTGGAGGGGCGCAAGAGACCCAGTACTTC.

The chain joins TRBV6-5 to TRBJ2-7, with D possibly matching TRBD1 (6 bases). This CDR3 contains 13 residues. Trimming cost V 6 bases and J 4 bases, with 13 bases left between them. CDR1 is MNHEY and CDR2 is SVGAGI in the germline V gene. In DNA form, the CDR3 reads TGTGCCAGCAGCCACGGCAGGGGATACGAGCAGTACTTC. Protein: CASSHGRGYEQYF.

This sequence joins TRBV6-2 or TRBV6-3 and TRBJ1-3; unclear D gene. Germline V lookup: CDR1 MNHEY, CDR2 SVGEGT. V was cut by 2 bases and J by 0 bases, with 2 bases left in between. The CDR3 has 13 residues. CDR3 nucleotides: TGTGCCAGCAGTTACCTCTCTGGAAACACCATATATTTT. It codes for CASSYLSGNTIYF.

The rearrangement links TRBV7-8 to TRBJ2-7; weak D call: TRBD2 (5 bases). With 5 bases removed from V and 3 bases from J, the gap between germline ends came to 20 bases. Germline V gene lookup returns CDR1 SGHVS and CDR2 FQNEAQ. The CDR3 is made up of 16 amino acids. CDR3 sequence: CASSPIRGPMGYEQYF. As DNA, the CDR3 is TGTGCCAGCAGCCCAATTCGAGGGCCCATGGGCTACGAGCAGTACTTC.